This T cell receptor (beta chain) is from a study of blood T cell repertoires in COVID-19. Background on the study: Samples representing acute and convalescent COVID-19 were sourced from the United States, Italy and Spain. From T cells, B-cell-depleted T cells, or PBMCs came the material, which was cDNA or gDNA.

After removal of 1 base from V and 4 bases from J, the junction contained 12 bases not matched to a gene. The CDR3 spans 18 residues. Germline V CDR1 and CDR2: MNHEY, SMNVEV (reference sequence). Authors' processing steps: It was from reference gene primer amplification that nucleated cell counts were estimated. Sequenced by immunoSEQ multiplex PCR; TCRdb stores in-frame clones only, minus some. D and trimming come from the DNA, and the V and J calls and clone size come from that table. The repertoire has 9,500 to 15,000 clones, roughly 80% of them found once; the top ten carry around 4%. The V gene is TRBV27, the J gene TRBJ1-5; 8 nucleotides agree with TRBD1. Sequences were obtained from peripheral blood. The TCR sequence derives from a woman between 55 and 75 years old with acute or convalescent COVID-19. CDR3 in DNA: TGTGCCAGCAGTTTATTTGGTATAGGGGACAGGCCGAATCAGCCCCAGCATTTT. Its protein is CASSLFGIGDRPNQPQHF.